The entry that follows covers one T cell receptor beta chain sequence. The antigen remains unidentified. These data originate in a study of cytomegalovirus exposure and HLA in healthy donors. The germline gives CDR1 SEHNR, CDR2 FQNEAQ (reference sequence). V was pared by 4 bases and J by 7 bases, with 9 bases of the junction left unmatched. This CDR3 comprises 15 residues. Repertoires were generated with immunoSEQ multiplex PCR, while TCRdb's copy carries only in-frame clones and drops some. The table shows over 60,000 clones, with about 94% occurring only once. Overall study findings and caveats: According to the study, 160 or so TCR beta chains were cytomegalovirus-associated. Reports showed the classifier diagnosing cytomegalovirus status with high specificity and sensitivity.

The gene calls are TRBV7-9 and TRBJ2-1, with 8 nucleotides matching TRBD1. Sequencing was performed on PBMCs. The clonotype comes from a man between 18 and 29 years old in good health and CMV-seropositive. The CDR3 sequence: CASSSPGTGGNEQFF. CDR3 coding DNA: TGTGCCAGCAGCTCCCCCGGGACAGGAGGGAATGAGCAGTTCTTC.